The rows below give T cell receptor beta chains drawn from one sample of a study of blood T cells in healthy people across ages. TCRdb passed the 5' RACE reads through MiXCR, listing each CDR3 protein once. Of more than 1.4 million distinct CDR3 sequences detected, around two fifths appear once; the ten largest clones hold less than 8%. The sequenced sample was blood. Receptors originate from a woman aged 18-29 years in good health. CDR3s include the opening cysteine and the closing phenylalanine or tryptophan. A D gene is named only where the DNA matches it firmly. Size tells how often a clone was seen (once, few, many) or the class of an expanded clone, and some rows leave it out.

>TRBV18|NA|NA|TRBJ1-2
CATRARDTSLTGYTF
TGTGCCACCCGAGCACGGGACACGAGCCTTACTGGCTACACCTTC
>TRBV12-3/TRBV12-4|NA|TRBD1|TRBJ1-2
CASRIAGGKPYGYTF
TGTGCCAGCAGGATAGCAGGGGGAAAGCCTTATGGCTACACCTTC
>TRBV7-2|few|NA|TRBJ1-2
CASSPMGQGIVYTF
TGTGCCAGCAGCCCAATGGGGCAGGGAATTGTCTACACCTTC
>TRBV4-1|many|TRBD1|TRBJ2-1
CASSQDETGVRNEQFF
TGCGCCAGCAGCCAAGATGAGACAGGGGTGCGAAATGAGCAGTTCTTC
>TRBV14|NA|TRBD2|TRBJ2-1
CASSSSGVAGVREQFF
TGTGCCAGCAGCTCTTCGGGGGTAGCGGGAGTAAGAGAGCAGTTCTTC
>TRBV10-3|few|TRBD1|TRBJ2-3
CATRDRTSTDTQYF
TGTGCCACACGGGACAGGACTAGCACAGATACGCAGTATTTT
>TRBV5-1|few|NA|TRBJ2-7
CASSLAPPSASFYEQYF
TGCGCCAGCAGCTTGGCCCCCCCTAGCGCATCTTTCTACGAGCAGTACTTC
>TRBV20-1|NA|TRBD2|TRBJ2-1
CSARDRGGAGNEQFF
TGCAGTGCTAGAGATCGCGGGGGGGCAGGCAATGAGCAGTTCTTC
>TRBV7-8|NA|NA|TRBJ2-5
CASSLGPVAETQYF
TGTGCCAGCAGCCTTGGCCCAGTTGCAGAGACCCAGTACTTC
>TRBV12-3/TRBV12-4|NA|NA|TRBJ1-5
CASSQALNQPQHF
TGTGCCAGCAGCCAGGCCCTAAATCAGCCCCAGCATTTT
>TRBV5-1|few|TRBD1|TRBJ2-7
CASSLTPGQGADEQYF
TGCGCCAGCAGCTTGACCCCGGGACAGGGGGCCGACGAGCAGTACTTC
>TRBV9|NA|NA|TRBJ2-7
CASSPTGGVAEQYF
TGTGCCAGCAGCCCCACAGGGGGGGTAGCCGAGCAGTACTTC
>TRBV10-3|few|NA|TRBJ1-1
CATWDHGMNTEAFF
TGTGCCACATGGGACCATGGCATGAACACTGAAGCTTTCTTT
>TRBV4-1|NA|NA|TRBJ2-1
CASSQGESEQFF
TGCGCCAGCAGCCAAGGGGAGAGTGAGCAGTTCTTC
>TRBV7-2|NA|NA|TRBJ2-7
CASSLQGPGSYEQYF
TGTGCCAGCAGCCTACAGGGACCGGGTTCCTACGAGCAGTACTTC
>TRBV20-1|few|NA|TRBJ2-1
CSAPERRHNEQFF
TGCAGTGCTCCCGAGCGGAGGCACAATGAGCAGTTCTTC
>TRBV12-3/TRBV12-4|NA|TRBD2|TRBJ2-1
CASSPALAGEQFF
TGTGCCAGCAGTCCAGCGCTAGCGGGTGAGCAGTTCTTC
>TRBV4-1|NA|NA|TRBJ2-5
CASSREGTGMDEQYF
TGCGCCAGCAGCCGAGAGGGAACGGGGATGGATGAGCAGTACTTC
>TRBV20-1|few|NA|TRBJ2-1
CSARVIGTHTYNEQFF
TGCAGTGCTAGAGTCATAGGGACTCATACCTACAATGAGCAGTTCTTC
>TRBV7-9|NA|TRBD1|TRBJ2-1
CASSRTGGGNEQFF
TGTGCCAGCAGCCGAACAGGGGGTGGCAATGAGCAGTTCTTC
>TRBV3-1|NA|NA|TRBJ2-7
CASSQEMRYEQYF
TGTGCCAGCAGCCAAGAGATGCGTTACGAGCAGTACTTC
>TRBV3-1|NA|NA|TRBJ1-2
CASSHLLVDIYTF
TGTGCCAGCAGCCACCTACTAGTTGATATCTACACCTTC
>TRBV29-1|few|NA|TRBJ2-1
CSVEDFRTTSYNEQFF
TGCAGCGTTGAAGATTTTCGGACAACCTCCTACAATGAGCAGTTCTTC
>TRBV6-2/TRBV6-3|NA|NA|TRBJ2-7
CASLRRGAVYEQYF
TGTGCCAGCCTAAGACGGGGGGCCGTCTACGAGCAGTACTTC
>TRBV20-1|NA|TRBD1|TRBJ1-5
CSAREGGAGNQPQHF
TGCAGTGCTAGAGAAGGGGGCGCGGGCAATCAGCCCCAGCATTTT
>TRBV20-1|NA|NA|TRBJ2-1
CSSYEGSYNEQFF
TGCAGTTCGTATGAGGGCTCCTACAATGAGCAGTTCTTC
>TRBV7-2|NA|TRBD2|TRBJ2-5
CASSLVLAGPRETQYF
TGTGCCAGCAGCTTAGTCCTAGCGGGCCCACGGGAGACCCAGTACTTC
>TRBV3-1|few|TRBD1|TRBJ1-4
CASSVQGDNEKLFF
TGTGCCAGCAGCGTACAGGGGGATAATGAAAAACTGTTTTTT
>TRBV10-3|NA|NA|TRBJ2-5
CAISEVVQETQYF
TGTGCCATCAGTGAAGTTGTCCAAGAGACCCAGTACTTC
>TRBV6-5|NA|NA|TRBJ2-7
CASSYRGQGGGYEQYF
TGTGCCAGCAGTTACCGGGGACAAGGGGGTGGGTACGAGCAGTACTTC
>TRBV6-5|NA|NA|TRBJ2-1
CASSYARIHNEQFF
TGTGCCAGCAGTTACGCCAGGATTCACAATGAGCAGTTCTTC
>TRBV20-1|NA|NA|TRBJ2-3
CSARPGVRYNEQYF
TGCAGTGCTAGACCGGGAGTACGGTACAATGAGCAGTATTTT
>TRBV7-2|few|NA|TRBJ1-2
CASSPHGAGNYGYTF
TGTGCCAGCAGCCCCCATGGAGCGGGAAACTATGGCTACACCTTC
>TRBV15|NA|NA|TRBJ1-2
CATSRREGRYTF
TGTGCCACCAGCAGGCGGGAGGGCCGCTACACCTTC
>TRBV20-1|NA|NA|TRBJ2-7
CSANPQRVLLGEQYF
TGCAGTGCTAATCCCCAGCGGGTGCTTTTGGGCGAGCAGTACTTC
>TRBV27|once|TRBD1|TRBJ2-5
CASSLRQGPQETQYF
TGTGCCAGCAGTTTACGACAGGGCCCCCAAGAGACCCAGTACTTC
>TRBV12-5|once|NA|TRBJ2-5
CASVEVPYNEQYF
TGTGCTAGTGTGGAGGTTCCCTACAATGAGCAGTACTTC
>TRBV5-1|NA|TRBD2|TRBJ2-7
CASSWSGLAFEQYF
TGCGCCAGCAGCTGGTCGGGACTAGCGTTCGAGCAGTACTTC
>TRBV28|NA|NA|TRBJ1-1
CASSFAGFNTEAFF
TGTGCCAGCAGTTTTGCAGGGTTTAACACTGAAGCTTTCTTT
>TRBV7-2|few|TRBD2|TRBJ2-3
CASSPSSGSADTQYF
TGTGCCAGCAGCCCATCTAGCGGGAGTGCAGATACGCAGTATTTT